The source of this TCR beta chain is a study of T cells in Graves' hyperthyroidism and ophthalmopathy. TCR beta CDR3 region amplification was performed from RNA transcripts. First-round RT-PCR with HTBI primers amplified the TCR CDR3 region. TCRdb independently ran MiXCR on the multiplex PCR reads; one entry per CDR3 protein. The sample holds about half a million distinct CDR3 sequences; about 15% are singletons and the top ten take about 29%. V was pared by 3 bases and J by 2 bases, with 16 bases between. The CDR3 has 15 residues. Germline V gene lookup returns CDR1 DFQATT and CDR2 SNEGSKA (reference sequence). This clonotype was observed at least ten times.

The genes are TRBV20-1 and TRBJ2-5; tentative D call: TRBD1 (6 bases). The clonotype originates from a woman in her 30s with Graves' ophthalmopathy. Sequences were obtained from blood. CDR3 in DNA: TGCAGTGCTAGTGCTTTCGGACAGACACAAGAGACCCAGTACTTC. This sequence encodes CSASAFGQTQETQYF.